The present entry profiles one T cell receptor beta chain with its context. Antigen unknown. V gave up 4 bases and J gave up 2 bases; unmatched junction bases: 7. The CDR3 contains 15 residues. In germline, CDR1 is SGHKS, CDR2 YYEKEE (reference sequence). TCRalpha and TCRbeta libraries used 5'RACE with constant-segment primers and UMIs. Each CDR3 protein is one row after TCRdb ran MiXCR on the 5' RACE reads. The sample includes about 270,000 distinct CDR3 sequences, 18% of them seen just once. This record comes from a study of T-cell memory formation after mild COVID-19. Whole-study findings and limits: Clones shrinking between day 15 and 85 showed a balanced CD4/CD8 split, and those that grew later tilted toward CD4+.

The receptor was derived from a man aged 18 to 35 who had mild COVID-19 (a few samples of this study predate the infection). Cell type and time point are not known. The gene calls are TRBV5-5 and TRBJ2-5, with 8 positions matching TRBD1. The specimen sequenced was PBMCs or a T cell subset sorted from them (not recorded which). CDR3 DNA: TGTGCCAGCAGCCGCGACAGGGGAACACAAGAGACCCAGTACTTC. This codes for CASSRDRGTQETQYF.